The 10 T cell receptor beta chains listed next were all sequenced from one sample in a study of cytomegalovirus exposure and HLA in healthy donors. Primers: 60 Vbeta forward and 13 Jbeta reverse. Using immunoSEQ multiplex PCR, the repertoire was profiled, and TCRdb retains in-frame clones only, with some absent. The table has approximately 200,000 clones, roughly 83% seen once. Specimen: PBMCs. Receptors were obtained from a girl aged 10-17 years in good health and CMV-seronegative.

V gene TRBV7-3 combines with J gene TRBJ1-2; D might be TRBD1 (5 bases). The ends were cut back, 1 base at V and 8 bases at J, with 14 bases in the middle. The CDR3 runs 14 residues. Germline loops: CDR1 SGHTA, CDR2 FQGTGA. CDR3 in DNA: TGTGCCAGCAGCTTAAACCTTGAGGACACCGGCTACACCTTC. Encoded protein: CASSLNLEDTGYTF.

J is TRBJ1-1 and V is TRBV5-6, with a weak D call TRBD1 (6 bases). Germline V CDR1 and CDR2: SGHDT, YYEEEE. There are 14 residues in the CDR3. Trimming took 3 bases from V and 1 from J, leaving 10 bases between them. CDR3 protein: CASSSDSRNTEAFF. In nucleotides, the CDR3 is TGTGCCAGCAGCTCGGACAGCAGGAACACTGAAGCTTTCTTT.

This chain uses TRBV9 with TRBJ2-1, with 11 bases matching TRBD2. Germline V gene data show CDR1 as SGDLS and CDR2 as YYNGEE. CDR3 length: 15 residues. Trimming at V came to 4 bases and at J to 8 bases, leaving 8 bases not matched to a gene. CDR3 in amino acids: CASSQWVAGGDEQFF. CDR3 DNA sequence: TGTGCCAGCAGCCAGTGGGTAGCGGGGGGGGATGAGCAGTTCTTC.

The chain is built from TRBV6-5 and TRBJ1-5, with no clear D. Germline V gene data show CDR1 as MNHEY and CDR2 as SVGAGI. V dropped 5 bases and J dropped 3 bases, with 14 bases sitting between them. The CDR3 consists of 15 residues. In nucleotides, the CDR3 is TGTGCCAGCAGTCCTTCCCTCCTCGTCAATCAGCCCCAGCATTTT. Its translation: CASSPSLLVNQPQHF.

The V call is TRBV9, the J call TRBJ1-1, with TRBD1 identical over 7 bases. Per germline, CDR1 SGDLS and CDR2 YYNGEE. The length of the CDR3 is 13 residues. V lost 4 bases, J lost 1 base, and 1 base stayed unmatched. DNA for the CDR3: TGTGCCAGCAGCAGGGACAGGAACACTGAAGCTTTCTTT. It is translated as CASSRDRNTEAFF.

The rearrangement uses TRBV7-2 and TRBJ2-7; D gene unclear. V shed 2 bases and J shed 1 base, with 9 bases lying between them. The CDR3 totals 14 residues. Germline V gene sequence: CDR1 SGHTA, CDR2 FQGNSA. CDR3 sequence (DNA): TGTGCCAGCAGCTTAAGTTCGGTATCCTACGAGCAGTACTTC. This gives the protein CASSLSSVSYEQYF. The whole variable domain, filled in from reference TRBV7-2 and TRBJ2-7, reads GAGVSQSPSNKVTEKGKDVELRCDPISGHTALYWYRQSLGQGLEFLIYFQGNSAPDKSGLPSDRFSAERTGGSVSTLTIQRTQQEDSAVYLCASSLSSVSYEQYFGPGTRLTVT.

The rearrangement joins TRBV28 to TRBJ2-5; the match to TRBD1 covers 9 bases. Germline V gives CDR1 MDHEN, CDR2 SYDVKM. CDR3 length equals 18 residues. V dropped 7 bases and J dropped 4; count of bases not matched to a gene: 19. CDR3 in DNA: TGTGCCAGCACCATTCTTCGCCGAAAACAGGGGGCTCGAGAGACCCAGTACTTC. Translation gives CASTILRRKQGARETQYF.

This clone was picked up one time. The chain carries TRBV5-6 and TRBJ2-1; 8 nucleotides match TRBD2. V lost 4 bases and J lost 4; bases outside the gene matches: 10. The CDR3 is made up of 16 amino acids. Germline loops: CDR1 SGHDT, CDR2 YYEEEE. The CDR3 DNA is TGTGCCAGCAGCCCACTCGGGGGGGCGGGTTACAATGAGCAGTTCTTC. Its protein is CASSPLGGAGYNEQFF. The full variable domain, its missing parts supplied by reference TRBV5-6 and TRBJ2-1, is DAGVTQSPTHLIKTRGQQVTLRCSPKSGHDTVSWYQQALGQGPQFIFQYYEEEERQRGNFPDRFSGHQFPNYSSELNVNALLLGDSALYLCASSPLGGAGYNEQFFGPGTRLTVL.

The table lists this clone with a few counts. This rearrangement joins TRBV7-3 to TRBJ1-2; D may be TRBD1 (6 bases). The CDR3 is made up of 13 amino acids. Trimming removed 2 bases at V and 10 bases at J, with 14 bases between. The germline V gene has CDR1 SGHTA and CDR2 FQGTGA. The CDR3 coding sequence is TGTGCCAGCAGCTTACCCCAGGGGAGTGACTACACCTTC. As protein: CASSLPQGSDYTF.

This chain connects TRBV30 to TRBJ2-3; a weak D match, TRBD1 (6 bases). The CDR3 consists of 14 residues. The germline gives CDR1 GTSNPN, CDR2 SVGIG (reference sequence). V lost 3 bases to trimming and J lost 0 bases, with 10 bases between them. The CDR3 protein is CAWRGAVSTDTQYF. The CDR3 bases are TGTGCCTGGAGGGGGGCAGTTAGCACAGATACGCAGTATTTT.